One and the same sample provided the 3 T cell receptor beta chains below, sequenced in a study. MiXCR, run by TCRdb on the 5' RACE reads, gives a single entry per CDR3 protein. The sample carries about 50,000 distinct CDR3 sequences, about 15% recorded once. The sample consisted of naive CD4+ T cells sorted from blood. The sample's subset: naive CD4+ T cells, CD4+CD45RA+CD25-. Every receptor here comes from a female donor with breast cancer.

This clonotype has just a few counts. In DNA form, the CDR3 reads TGTGCCAGCAGTACCCGGACCGCGAACACTGAAGCTTTCTTT. Translating gives CASSTRTANTEAFF. This chain links TRBV6-5 with TRBJ1-1, with D hard to call. V lost 5 bases and J lost 1, with 11 bases in between. CDR1 MNHEY and CDR2 SVGAGI come from the germline V gene. The CDR3 is made up of 14 amino acids.

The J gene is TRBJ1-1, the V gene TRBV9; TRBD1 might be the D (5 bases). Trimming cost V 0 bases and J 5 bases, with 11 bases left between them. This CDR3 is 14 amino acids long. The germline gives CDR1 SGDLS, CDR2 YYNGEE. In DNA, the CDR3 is TGTGCCAGCAGCGTAGTTGGGGGTCTGACTGAAGCTTTCTTT. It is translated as CASSVVGGLTEAFF.

In DNA form, the CDR3 reads TGTGCCAGCGCCGCTCCGCCCAGGGGTAATTCACCCCTCCACTTT. Amino acid sequence: CASAAPPRGNSPLHF. The chain is built from TRBV28 and TRBJ1-6; D is possibly TRBD1 (6 bases). The germline V gene encodes CDR1 MDHEN and CDR2 SYDVKM. Trimming stripped 8 bases from V and 6 bases from J, with 17 bases between. The CDR3 loop spans 15 amino acids. The full variable domain, with the rest looked up from reference TRBV28 and TRBJ1-6, is DVKVTQSSRYLVKRTGEKVFLECVQDMDHENMFWYRQDPGLGLRLIYFSYDVKMKEKGDIPEGYSVSREKKERFSLILESASTNQTSMYLCASAAPPRGNSPLHFGNGTRLTVT.